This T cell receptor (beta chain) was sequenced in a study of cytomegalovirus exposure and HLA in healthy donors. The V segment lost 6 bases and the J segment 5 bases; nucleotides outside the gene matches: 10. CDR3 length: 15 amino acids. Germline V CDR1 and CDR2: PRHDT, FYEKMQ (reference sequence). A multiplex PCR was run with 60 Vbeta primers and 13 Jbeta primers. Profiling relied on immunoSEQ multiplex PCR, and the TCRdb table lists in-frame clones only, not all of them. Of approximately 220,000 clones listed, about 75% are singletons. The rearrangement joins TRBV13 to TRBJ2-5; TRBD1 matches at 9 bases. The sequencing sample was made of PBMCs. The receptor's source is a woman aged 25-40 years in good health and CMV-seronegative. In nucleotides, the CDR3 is TGTGCCAGCAGACGCGACGGACAGGGGACTGAGACCCAGTACTTC. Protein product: CASRRDGQGTETQYF.